Listed below are T cell receptor beta chains from one sample, sequenced in a study of regulatory T cells in long-lasting Graves disease. Using its own MiXCR run on the multiplex PCR reads, TCRdb lists one record per CDR3 protein. The data contain about 440,000 distinct CDR3 sequences, 14% to 15% of them seen just once; the ten biggest clones take up roughly a sixth. This same sample was also part of a study on T cells in Graves' hyperthyroidism and ophthalmopathy.

Specimen: peripheral blood mononuclear cells (PBMCs), collected at new diagnosis, from a patient treated with antithyroid drugs. The receptors stem from a woman in her 30s with Graves disease. Both conserved end residues are part of each CDR3. A D gene is named only where the DNA matches it firmly. The size entry is marked missing in some rows and otherwise reads once, few, many or a size class.

CDR3nt | CDR3aa | j_gene | v_gene | abundance | d_gene
TGCGCCAGCAGCTACTTGAGCTCTGGGGCCAACGTCCTGACTTTC | CASSYLSSGANVLTF | TRBJ2-6 | TRBV5-1 | few | -
TGTGCCAGTAGGGGACAGTCACAGCCCCAGCATTTT | CASRGQSQPQHF | TRBJ1-5 | TRBV19 | - | TRBD1
TGTGCCAGCAGCTCAGCCCTGTACCAAGAGACCCAGTACTTC | CASSSALYQETQYF | TRBJ2-5 | TRBV7-9 | few | -
TGTGCCTGGGCATCCACCTACGAGCAGTACTTC | CAWASTYEQYF | TRBJ2-7 | TRBV30 | many | -
TGTGCCAGCAGTTTATGGCCCGGGACAGTTAATGAAAAACTGTTTTTT | CASSLWPGTVNEKLFF | TRBJ1-4 | TRBV27 | many | TRBD1
TGTGCCAGCAGCCAAGATTTGAGTAGCGGTCGTGTCAGGTATTTT | CASSQDLSSGRVRYF | TRBJ2-3 | TRBV4-2 | - | -
TGTGCCAGCATCAACGGACAAATTATTAGCACAGATACGCAGTATTTT | CASINGQIISTDTQYF | TRBJ2-3 | TRBV12-3/TRBV12-4 | few | -
TGCGCCAGCAGAATACTAGCGGAGCCCTCCAATGAGCAGTTCTTC | CASRILAEPSNEQFF | TRBJ2-1 | TRBV5-1 | many | TRBD2
TGTGCCAGCGTACCCCCCCCGGGACCCCGAGAGACCCAGTACTTC | CASVPPPGPRETQYF | TRBJ2-5 | TRBV2 | many | -
TGTGCCAGCAGTTCCCCTGGCACTGAAGCTTTCTTT | CASSSPGTEAFF | TRBJ1-1 | TRBV12-3/TRBV12-4 | many | -
TGTGCCAGTAAGGGGAGCGACCAGGGAGGCCCTGAAGCTTTCTTT | CASKGSDQGGPEAFF | TRBJ1-1 | TRBV19 | - | -
TGTGCCAGCAGTGGACTAGCGGGAGAACACAATGAGCAGTTCTTC | CASSGLAGEHNEQFF | TRBJ2-1 | TRBV6-4 | - | TRBD2
TGCGCCAGCAAGGGTGGGTGGGGGCAAGAGACCCAGTACTTC | CASKGGWGQETQYF | TRBJ2-5 | TRBV4-1 | - | -
TGTGCCAGCAGCCCCGACAGGGGTGGCGAGCAGTACTTC | CASSPDRGGEQYF | TRBJ2-7 | TRBV7-3 | many | TRBD1
TGTGCCAGCAGTAACACCGGGCCCAATTACGAGCAGTACTTC | CASSNTGPNYEQYF | TRBJ2-7 | TRBV6-2/TRBV6-3 | many | -
TGTGCCAGCAGTCACGGACAGATTGGCTACACCTTC | CASSHGQIGYTF | TRBJ1-2 | TRBV12-3/TRBV12-4 | many | -
TGTGCCACCAGCCCCGGGACAGGGCCCGGTATCCACAATGAGCAGTTCTTC | CATSPGTGPGIHNEQFF | TRBJ2-1 | TRBV24-1 | many | TRBD1
TGCGCCAGCAGCTTGGAAGTAGCTTACAATGAGCAGTTCTTC | CASSLEVAYNEQFF | TRBJ2-1 | TRBV5-1 | many | -
TGTGCCAGCAGTTTTGGACTAGCGGGAGGAATGGGAAGCACAGATACGCAGTATTTT | CASSFGLAGGMGSTDTQYF | TRBJ2-3 | TRBV6-9 | many | TRBD2
TGCGCCAGCAGTGAAGCAACGGGAGACATCTATGGCTACACCTTC | CASSEATGDIYGYTF | TRBJ1-2 | TRBV10-1 | many | -
TGTGCCAGCAGCCGCGGGGGGAGCAGGGCTGAGACCCAGTACTTC | CASSRGGSRAETQYF | TRBJ2-5 | TRBV7-8 | many | TRBD2
TGTGCCAGCAGGACAGCGGGAGGAAGTCATACGCAGTATTTT | CASRTAGGSHTQYF | TRBJ2-3 | TRBV6-1 | - | TRBD2
TGCGCCAGCAGCCAGAGGGGGTTTGGCTTAGGCAATCAGCCCCAGCATTTT | CASSQRGFGLGNQPQHF | TRBJ1-5 | TRBV4-1 | - | -
TGTGCCAGCAGCGTAGGAGCAGGGACCAGCAATCAGCCCCAGCATTTT | CASSVGAGTSNQPQHF | TRBJ1-5 | TRBV9 | many | -
TGTGCCAGCAGCTTACAGGGGAGAGGGGGAGAGACCCAGTACTTC | CASSLQGRGGETQYF | TRBJ2-5 | TRBV11-3 | many | -
TGTGCCAGCAGTTACTCGATTCGAGCGGGAGGTGAAGCGCAGTATTTT | CASSYSIRAGGEAQYF | TRBJ2-3 | TRBV6-2/TRBV6-3 | few | TRBD2
TGTGCCAGCAGCTACAGGACTTTCTCTGGAAACACCATATATTTT | CASSYRTFSGNTIYF | TRBJ1-3 | TRBV12-3/TRBV12-4 | many | -
TGTGCCACCCTCGCACTAGCGGAGAGAACGAACACCGGGGAGCTGTTTTTT | CATLALAERTNTGELFF | TRBJ2-2 | TRBV6-1 | many | TRBD2
TGCAGCGCTCCTGGGGAGGGTTACAATGAGCAGTTCTTC | CSAPGEGYNEQFF | TRBJ2-1 | TRBV29-1 | - | TRBD2
TGTGCCAGCAGTTTGGGGGGGGCCACTGAAGCTTTCTTT | CASSLGGATEAFF | TRBJ1-1 | TRBV27 | many | -
TGTGCCAGCAGAGGCTGGCTGGGTCAGCCCCAGCATTTT | CASRGWLGQPQHF | TRBJ1-5 | TRBV28 | few | -
TGTGCCAGCAGCCGGAACCTCCAAGAGACCCAGTACTTC | CASSRNLQETQYF | TRBJ2-5 | TRBV14 | - | -